Listed below are T cell receptor beta chains from one sample, sequenced in a study of radiotherapy plus CTLA-4 blockade in lung cancer. Sequencing used immunoSEQ multiplex PCR; TCRdb keeps in-frame clones, though not all of them. The sample shows 70,000 to 95,000 clones, over 80% of them seen only once. This material consisted of peripheral blood, taken from a patient treated with radiotherapy plus ipilimumab. The receptors were sampled from a human donor with non-small cell lung cancer that progressed on radiotherapy plus ipilimumab. CDR3s include the opening cysteine and the closing phenylalanine or tryptophan. A D gene is named only where the DNA matches it firmly. Size tells how often a clone was seen (once, few, many) or the class of an expanded clone, and some rows leave it out.

abundance,j_gene,d_gene,v_gene,CDR3aa,CDR3nt
.,TRBJ2-2,.,TRBV27,CASSLKTGFTGELFF,TGTGCCAGCAGTTTAAAAACAGGGTTCACCGGGGAGCTGTTTTTT
.,TRBJ2-7,.,TRBV4-3,CASSQELGGNAYEQYF,TGCGCCAGCAGCCAAGAGCTGGGCGGGAACGCCTACGAGCAGTACTTC
.,TRBJ2-7,.,TRBV11-3,CASSPRRGLYEQYF,TGTGCCAGCAGCCCCCGCCGGGGTCTTTACGAGCAGTACTTC
.,TRBJ1-2,.,TRBV2,CASTLDSYGYTF,TGTGCCAGCACCCTGGACAGCTATGGCTACACCTTC
.,TRBJ1-2,.,TRBV7-2,CASSLASASGYTF,TGTGCCAGCAGCTTAGCGTCGGCTTCTGGCTACACCTTC
.,TRBJ1-3,.,TRBV5-5,CASSLDGLSGNTIYF,TGTGCCAGCAGCTTAGACGGACTCTCTGGAAACACCATATATTTT
.,TRBJ1-2,.,TRBV20-1,CSASSFYGYTF,TGCAGTGCTAGTAGCTTCTATGGCTACACCTTC
.,TRBJ2-1,.,TRBV7-8,CASSSGQTNEQFF,TGTGCCAGCAGCTCTGGACAGACCAATGAGCAGTTCTTC
.,TRBJ1-1,.,TRBV27,CASSRDTEAFF,TGTGCCAGCAGTCGCGACACTGAAGCTTTCTTT
.,TRBJ2-7,TRBD2,TRBV14,CASSQRVRGGASYEQYF,TGTGCCAGCAGCCAAAGGGTACGCGGGGGGGCATCCTACGAGCAGTACTTC
.,TRBJ1-5,.,TRBV5-6,CASSIRNQPQHF,TGTGCCAGCAGCATCAGGAATCAGCCCCAGCATTTT
.,TRBJ2-7,TRBD1,TRBV2,CASRDRGTYEQYF,TGTGCCAGCAGGGACAGGGGGACCTACGAGCAGTACTTC
.,TRBJ1-3,.,TRBV28,CGSATSGNTIYF,TGTGGGTCGGCCACCTCTGGAAACACCATATATTTT
.,TRBJ1-2,.,TRBV28,CASSPASNYGYTF,TGTGCCAGCTCCCCGGCCAGTAACTATGGCTACACCTTC
few,TRBJ1-3,TRBD1,TRBV7-2,CASSITGAPGNTIYF,TGTGCCAGCAGCATTACAGGGGCCCCTGGAAACACCATATATTTT
.,TRBJ2-7,.,TRBV18,CASSPLGYEQYF,TGTGCCAGCTCACCATTGGGCTACGAGCAGTACTTC
.,TRBJ2-1,.,TRBV4-2,CASSHPDYTEQFF,TGTGCCAGCAGCCACCCCGACTACACTGAGCAGTTCTTC
.,TRBJ1-2,.,TRBV7-9,CASSQVTGGAYGYTF,TGCGCCAGCAGCCAAGTCACCGGGGGCGCCTATGGCTACACCTTC